This T cell receptor (beta chain) was sequenced during a study of shared clonotypes between healthy human individuals. The wider study: In total, the donors were a couple of women and a few men aged 18 to 49. Findings of the study overall: Clonotype sharing among donors, it was expected, would be affected by sequencing depth. Researchers found naive subsets generally carried larger estimated richness than memory subsets.

Donors comprised healthy HIV-negative adults lacking recent acute infections or vaccinations. The V and J ends lost 10 bases and 4 bases, in that order; junction bases with no gene match: 7. The CDR3 contains 13 residues. Germline lookup yields CDR1 MDHEN and CDR2 SYDVKM. Points on this clone: Its antigen is still unknown.

TCRdb keeps only in-frame clones here, not all; method: immunoSEQ multiplex PCR. The repertoire holds 950,000 to 1,300,000 clones, with about 75% as singletons. This TCR derives from a man younger than 35 in good health. Sequencing was performed on memory CD4+ T cells sorted from blood. Subset specified: CD45RA-negative fraction. The V and J genes are TRBV28 and TRBJ1-2; 9 bases agree with TRBD1. CDR3 amino acids: CATMTGQGYGYTF. CDR3 DNA sequence: TGTGCCACCATGACGGGACAGGGCTATGGCTACACCTTC.